The TCR beta chain under discussion was sequenced for a study of T cell repertoires in cytomegalovirus infection. Study background: CMV infection plus the matching HLA type was flagged by public TCR beta signatures.

General study findings and limits: CMV-specific TCR beta clonotypes restricted by HLA-C were the ones dominating the ex vivo response. Cumulated frequencies of public TCR beta families served to identify carriers of CMV plus the relevant HLA.

One entry per CDR3 protein, called by TCRdb with MiXCR from the reads. The sample gives 250,000 to 300,000 distinct CDR3 sequences, about 23% of which show up once; more than 11% is in the top ten. This CDR3 comprises 14 residues. The V gene's germline CDR1 is SEHNR and CDR2 FQNEAQ (reference sequence). V was trimmed by 1 base and J by 9 bases, leaving 10 bases between them. This clonotype was observed many times. Antigen unknown. The sample comprised PBMCs. The V gene is TRBV7-9, the J gene TRBJ1-6; D possibly corresponds to TRBD1 (6 bases). This clonotype was obtained from a human donor in good health (CMV status not recorded). Some clones in this sample may be carry-over from other donors' samples. The CDR3 region has the DNA TGTGCCAGCAGCTTAGTAGTAGGGGGTTCACCCCTCCACTTT. Protein product: CASSLVVGGSPLHF.